This T cell receptor (beta chain) comes out of a study of T cell responses to AZD1222 COVID-19 vaccine. Study results and limitations: Baseline seropositives among AZD1222 recipients totaled only five to seven. Two AZD1222 administrations were followed by greater Spike-specific TCR breadth and depth. Regions left unmutated in variants are reportedly the target of nearly half of spike-specific TCRs.

Profiling relied on immunoSEQ multiplex PCR, and the TCRdb table lists in-frame clones only, not all of them. The sample holds 160,000 or so clones, 88% seen once. Comment on this clone: The antigen remains unidentified.

Trimming took off 4 bases at V and 7 bases at J, with 15 bases between the two ends. The germline V gene encodes CDR1 SGHKS and CDR2 YYEKEE (reference sequence). CDR3 length equals 15 residues. The source is an adult who received the AZD1222 COVID-19 vaccine. Specimen: peripheral blood, collected 28 days after the second AZD1222 dose. The V gene is TRBV5-5, the J gene TRBJ1-6; D gene uncertain. The CDR3 nucleotides are TGTGCCAGCAGCCAATCGGACGGTCTAAATTCACCCCTCCACTTT. It is translated as CASSQSDGLNSPLHF.